These T cell receptor beta chains were read from a single sample in a study of blood T cell repertoires in COVID-19. Clones were sequenced by immunoSEQ multiplex PCR, and TCRdb holds only the in-frame ones, with some missing. This sample yields fewer than 250,000 clones, of which around 86% are seen a single time; about 6.5% belongs to the top ten. Sequencing was performed on peripheral blood. The receptors were sampled from a man aged 60 to 75 who had recovered from COVID-19. The CDR3 runs from the conserved cysteine through the conserved F or W. A D gene is named only where the DNA matches it firmly. Size tells how often a clone was seen (once, few, many) or the class of an expanded clone, and some rows leave it out.

>TRBJ2-1|TRBV11-3|-|-|15
CASSFRGAGYNEQFF
TGTGCCAGCAGCTTTCGGGGGGCGGGATACAATGAGCAGTTCTTC
>TRBJ2-1|TRBV11-2|-|-|15
CASSQGTGSYNEQFF
TGTGCCAGCAGCCAAGGGACTGGCTCCTACAATGAGCAGTTCTTC
>TRBJ2-1|TRBV28|-|-|16
CASSLSRGLLYNEQFF
TGTGCCAGCAGTCTCAGTCGCGGACTTCTCTACAATGAGCAGTTCTTC
>TRBJ2-1|TRBV7-2|TRBD2|-|12
CASGDYLREQFF
TGTGCCAGCGGGGACTACCTGAGGGAGCAGTTCTTC
>TRBJ2-5|TRBV7-2|-|-|14
CASSHSTSKETQYF
TGTGCCAGCAGCCACTCGACTAGTAAAGAGACCCAGTACTTC
>TRBJ1-2|TRBV30|-|few|15
CAWSVRGLGSYGYTF
TGTGCCTGGAGTGTACGGGGTCTGGGAAGCTATGGCTACACCTTC
>TRBJ1-4|TRBV5-1|-|-|14
CASSSPGSNEKLFF
TGCGCCAGCAGCTCGCCGGGTTCTAATGAAAAACTGTTTTTT
>TRBJ2-7|TRBV11-3|-|-|15
CASSLDQGPRSEQYF
TGTGCCAGCAGCTTAGATCAGGGCCCACGGAGCGAGCAGTACTTC
>TRBJ2-7|TRBV5-4|-|-|14
CASSLGLRAYEQYF
TGTGCCAGCAGCTTGGGACTACGAGCCTACGAGCAGTACTTC
>TRBJ1-5|TRBV19|-|-|15
CASSMWQDIIRPQHF
TGTGCCAGTAGTATGTGGCAGGATATAATCAGGCCCCAGCATTTT
>TRBJ1-5|TRBV2|-|-|12
CASRQEGQPQHF
TGTGCCAGCAGGCAGGAAGGTCAGCCCCAGCATTTT
>TRBJ2-1|TRBV11-2|-|-|15
CASSREASPYNEQFF
TGTGCCAGCAGCAGGGAGGCATCTCCTTACAATGAGCAGTTCTTC
>TRBJ2-4|TRBV7-2|TRBD2|once|17
CASSFRLAGLAKNIQYF
TGTGCCAGCAGCTTTAGGCTAGCGGGATTGGCCAAAAACATTCAGTACTTC